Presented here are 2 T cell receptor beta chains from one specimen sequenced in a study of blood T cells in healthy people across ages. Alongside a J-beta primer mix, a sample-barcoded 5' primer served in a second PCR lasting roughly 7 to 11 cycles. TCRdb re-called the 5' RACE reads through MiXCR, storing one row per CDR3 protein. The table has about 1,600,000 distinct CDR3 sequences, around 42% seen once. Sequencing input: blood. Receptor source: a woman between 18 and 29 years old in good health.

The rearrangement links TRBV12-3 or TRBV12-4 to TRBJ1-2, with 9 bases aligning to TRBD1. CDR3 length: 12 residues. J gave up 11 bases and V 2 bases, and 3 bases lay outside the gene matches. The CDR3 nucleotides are TGTGCCAGCAGTTTAATAGGGACAGGGTACACCTTC. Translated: CASSLIGTGYTF.

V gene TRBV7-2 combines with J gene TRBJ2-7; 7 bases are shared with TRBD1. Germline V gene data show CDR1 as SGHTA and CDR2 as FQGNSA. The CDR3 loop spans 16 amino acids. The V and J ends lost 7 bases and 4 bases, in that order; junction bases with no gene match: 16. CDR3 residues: CASNFSVPGGWYEQYF. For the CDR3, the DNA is TGTGCCAGCAACTTCTCCGTCCCAGGGGGTTGGTACGAGCAGTACTTC.